A single sample gave rise to the 8 T cell receptor beta chains below, sequenced in a study of a mutant IDH1 vaccine in newly diagnosed glioma. No antigen is known for these receptors. This table comes from immunoSEQ multiplex PCR, and its TCRdb copy is limited to in-frame clones, with some not included. In the table there are tens of thousands of clones, about three quarters of which are singletons. As to time point: week 23, last vaccination. A 20-mer mutant IDH1 peptide at 300 ug was injected subcutaneously with topical imiquimod. Sample: PBMCs, taken from a glioma patient whose treatment included an IDH1 peptide vaccine. These receptors were obtained from a middle-aged woman with glioma. Some clones in this sample may be carry-over from other donors' samples.

Details on this clone: One junction end disagrees with the germline gene, perhaps due to a read error. This chain links TRBV7-7 with TRBJ2-2; TRBD2 matches at 11 bases. Germline-derived CDR1 and CDR2 are SSHAT and FNYEAQ (reference sequence). The CDR3 runs to 16 residues. CDR3 bases: TGTGCTAGCAGCGTGGGGACTAGCGGGAACACCGGGGAGCTGTTTTTT. This translates into CASSVGTSGNTGELFF. The full variable domain, completed using reference TRBV7-7 and TRBJ2-2, is GAGVSQSPRYKVTKRGQDVTLRCDPISSHATLYWYQQALGQGPEFLTYFNYEAQPDKSGLPSDRFSAERPEGSISTLTIQRTEQRDSAMYRCASSVGTSGNTGELFFGEGSRLTVL.

This clone was seen a handful of times. V is TRBV29-1 and J is TRBJ1-1, with TRBD1 matching over 9 bases. The CDR3 sequence is 12 residues long. Germline CDR1 and CDR2: SQVTM and ANQGSEA. V shed 3 bases, J shed 4 bases, and the junction held 0 bases outside the gene matches. The CDR3 loop is CSVETGGTEAFF. CDR3 nucleotide sequence: TGCAGCGTTGAGACAGGGGGCACTGAAGCTTTCTTT.

V is TRBV2 and J is TRBJ2-3, with 12 bases matching TRBD2. Germline V lookup: CDR1 SNHLY, CDR2 FYNNEI. The J segment lost 7 bases and the V segment lost 6 bases, leaving 8 bases of the junction unmatched. This CDR3 spans 15 amino acids. CDR3 nucleotide sequence: TGTGCCAGCAGGAGGACTAGCGGGGCTCCAAATACGCAGTATTTT. Translating gives CASRRTSGAPNTQYF. The full variable domain, with the rest looked up from reference TRBV2 and TRBJ2-3, is EPEVTQTPSHQVTQMGQEVILRCVPISNHLYFYWYRQILGQKVEFLVSFYNNEISEKSEIFDDQFSVERPDGSNFTLKIRSTKLEDSAMYFCASRRTSGAPNTQYFGPGTRLTVL.

The J gene is TRBJ2-6, the V gene TRBV9; 8 bases map to TRBD2. From germline, CDR1 is SGDLS and CDR2 YYNGEE. The CDR3 contains 15 residues. V lost 3 bases to trimming and J lost 5 bases; unmatched junction nucleotides: 4. CDR3 in amino acids: CASSAPGGRANVLTF. The CDR3 nucleotides read TGTGCCAGCAGCGCCCCGGGAGGGCGGGCCAACGTCCTGACTTTC.

This chain uses TRBV2 with TRBJ1-6; TRBD1 might be the D (5 bases). CDR3 length: 16 residues. Trimming shortened V by 6 bases and J by 0 bases, and 12 bases separated the two germline ends. Germline-derived CDR1 and CDR2 are SNHLY and FYNNEI. The CDR3 here is CASRPGSASYNSPLHF. The DNA for the CDR3 is TGTGCCAGCAGACCAGGGAGTGCCTCCTATAATTCACCCCTCCACTTT.

The chain uses TRBV2 and TRBJ2-7; D tentatively reads TRBD1 or TRBD2 (5 bases each). This CDR3 has 10 amino acids. Looked up from germline, CDR1 is SNHLY and CDR2 is FYNNEI. Trimming pared 8 bases from V and 13 bases from J, leaving 15 bases between. The CDR3 sequence is CASGRDVTYF. The CDR3 DNA reads as TGTGCCAGCGGCCGGGACGTCACCTACTTC.

A few counts support this clone. The genes are TRBV30 and TRBJ1-4; a possible D gene is TRBD1 (5 bases). Germline V gene data show CDR1 as GTSNPN and CDR2 as SVGIG (reference sequence). With 0 bases removed from V and 7 bases from J, the gap between germline ends came to 9 bases. The CDR3 totals 13 residues. The CDR3 region has the DNA TGTGCCTGGAGTGTTTGGGGGGTTGAAAAACTGTTTTTT. Residues: CAWSVWGVEKLFF.

The rearrangement joins TRBV14 to TRBJ1-2, with 7 bases aligning to TRBD1. The CDR3 has 18 amino acids. The V and J ends lost 4 bases and 8 bases, in that order; junction bases with no gene match: 22. Germline V gene lookup returns CDR1 SGHDN and CDR2 FVKESK. CDR3 sequence reads: CASSPRPGQPHPGDGYTF. For the CDR3, the DNA is TGTGCCAGCAGCCCCAGACCGGGACAGCCCCACCCGGGGGACGGCTACACCTTC.